These 24 T cell receptor beta chains came from one sample sequenced in a study of T cell responses to AZD1222 COVID-19 vaccine. Generated by immunoSEQ multiplex PCR, the TCRdb table keeps only in-frame clones and is missing some. The sample lists 100,000 or so clones; about 89% were seen once. The material was peripheral blood, obtained on day 0 of MenACWY control vaccination. These receptors all come from an adult in good health.

V is TRBV5-1 and J is TRBJ2-3; D not resolved. This CDR3 comprises 14 residues. Trimming left V 0 bases short and J 0 bases short, with 5 bases between. Germline V gene sequence: CDR1 SGHRS, CDR2 YFSETQ. The CDR3 here is CASSLGASTDTQYF. DNA for the CDR3: TGCGCCAGCAGCTTGGGGGCTAGCACAGATACGCAGTATTTT.

The V gene is TRBV5-6, the J gene TRBJ2-5; weak D call: TRBD2 (6 bases). The V end lost 0 bases, the J end lost 9 bases, and 6 bases lay between the germline ends. Germline-derived CDR1 and CDR2 are SGHDT and YYEEEE. The CDR3 extends over 11 amino acids. CDR3 loop: CASSLGEAQYF. Here the CDR3 DNA reads TGTGCCAGCAGCTTGGGGGAGGCCCAGTACTTC.

The chain is built from TRBV2 and TRBJ2-3, with 14 bases aligning to TRBD2. Germline V lookup: CDR1 SNHLY, CDR2 FYNNEI. Trimming removed 6 bases from V and 4 bases from J; junction bases left unmatched: 3. The CDR3 sequence is 15 residues long. CDR3 bases: TGTGCCAGCAGGGGACTAGCGGGAGTGGCAGATACGCAGTATTTT. Residues: CASRGLAGVADTQYF. The variable domain in full, completed from reference TRBV2 and TRBJ2-3, reads EPEVTQTPSHQVTQMGQEVILRCVPISNHLYFYWYRQILGQKVEFLVSFYNNEISEKSEIFDDQFSVERPDGSNFTLKIRSTKLEDSAMYFCASRGLAGVADTQYFGPGTRLTVL.

V gene TRBV25-1 combines with J gene TRBJ1-1; the D is unclear. Trimming pared 0 bases from V and 0 bases from J, leaving 14 bases between. CDR1 is MGHDK and CDR2 is SYGVNS in the germline V gene. The CDR3 is 17 residues long. DNA for the CDR3: TGTGCCAGCAGTGAATACGGCCGAGGAGGAGTGAACACTGAAGCTTTCTTT. This translates into CASSEYGRGGVNTEAFF.

The gene calls are TRBV7-2 and TRBJ2-2; perhaps TRBD2 as D (6 bases). Trimming left V 6 bases short and J 3 bases short, with 20 bases between. Germline CDR1 reads SGHTA; CDR2 reads FQGNSA. The CDR3 contains 17 residues. The CDR3 protein is CASRTLSSGRHTGELFF. The CDR3 DNA sequence: TGTGCCAGCAGGACCCTCTCCTCGGGGAGGCACACCGGGGAGCTGTTTTTT.

The V and J genes are TRBV10-2 and TRBJ2-1, with TRBD2 as a possible D gene (6 bases). Germline lookup yields CDR1 WSHSY and CDR2 SAAADI. The CDR3 runs 16 residues. V lost 3 bases and J lost 0, with 12 bases in between. The chain's CDR3 is CASSDYSGFSYNEQFF. The CDR3 nucleotides read TGCGCCAGCAGTGATTACAGCGGGTTCTCCTACAATGAGCAGTTCTTC.

V is TRBV27 and J is TRBJ2-1; 10 positions match TRBD2. J was trimmed by 3 bases and V by 5 bases; bases with no gene match: 19. The CDR3 contains 20 residues. Per the germline V gene, CDR1 is MNHEY and CDR2 is SMNVEV (reference sequence). CDR3 bases: TGTGCCAGCAGTCCCACCGGGACTAGCGTACCTGAGTATGTCTACAATGAGCAGTTCTTC. This codes for CASSPTGTSVPEYVYNEQFF.

The chain uses TRBV7-2 and TRBJ2-5; D gene uncertain. The CDR3 spans 13 residues. Looked up from germline, CDR1 is SGHTA and CDR2 is FQGNSA. With 3 bases removed from V and 5 bases from J, the gap between germline ends came to 10 bases. This CDR3 is CASSFMGQETQYF. CDR3 bases: TGTGCCAGCAGCTTCATGGGCCAGGAGACCCAGTACTTC. The complete variable domain, with remaining parts taken from reference TRBV7-2 and TRBJ2-5, reads GAGVSQSPSNKVTEKGKDVELRCDPISGHTALYWYRQSLGQGLEFLIYFQGNSAPDKSGLPSDRFSAERTGGSVSTLTIQRTQQEDSAVYLCASSFMGQETQYFGPGTRLLVL.

The rearrangement joins TRBV30 to TRBJ2-2; D is ambiguous. Germline V gene data show CDR1 as GTSNPN and CDR2 as SVGIG (reference sequence). CDR3 length: 13 amino acids. V lost 2 bases and J lost 7, with 11 bases in between. In nucleotides, the CDR3 is TGTGCCTGGAGTCCCGACGGCGACGGGGAGCTGTTTTTT. Amino acids: CAWSPDGDGELFF.

The chain is built from TRBV7-2 and TRBJ2-5; unclear D gene. Trimming took 5 bases from V and 9 from J, leaving 13 bases between them. Germline lookup yields CDR1 SGHTA and CDR2 FQGNSA. This CDR3 spans 12 amino acids. The CDR3 region is CASSLGLQAQYF. The DNA of the CDR3 is TGTGCCAGCAGCCTGGGTCTCCAGGCCCAGTACTTC.

The chain couples TRBV10-3 to TRBJ1-1; D unclear. CDR3 length: 15 amino acids. Germline V gives CDR1 ENHRY, CDR2 SYGVKD. V was clipped by 0 bases and J by 2 bases, with 10 bases between them. The CDR3 bases are TGTGCCATCAGTGAGTCAGGAGGACCTAACACTGAAGCTTTCTTT. Translating it yields CAISESGGPNTEAFF.

This chain connects TRBV7-3 to TRBJ1-2; tentatively, D is TRBD1 (5 bases). CDR3 length equals 16 residues. CDR1 and CDR2 from the germline V gene are SGHTA and FQGTGA. V was trimmed by 6 bases and J by 8 bases, leaving 25 bases between them. CDR3 loop: CASSPTAVTTPDGYTF. CDR3 bases: TGTGCCAGCAGTCCGACAGCGGTCACAACACCAGACGGCTACACCTTC.

This rearrangement joins TRBV18 to TRBJ2-7, with D tentatively TRBD2 (6 bases). V lost 5 bases, J lost 7 bases, and 12 bases lay in between. Germline V lookup: CDR1 KGHSH, CDR2 LQKENI. The CDR3 extends over 12 amino acids. CDR3 nucleotides: TGTGCCAGCTCAGGGGACTCTGGTGAGCAGTACTTC. Translating it yields CASSGDSGEQYF.

The table lists this clone with a few counts. The chain employs TRBV4-3 and TRBJ2-2, with TRBD2 matching over 11 bases. Germline assignment: CDR1 LGHNA and CDR2 YSLEER. CDR3 length: 17 residues. V was pared by 3 bases and J by 6 bases, with 9 bases of the junction left unmatched. The CDR3 here is CASSQYSGGANAGELFF. CDR3 DNA sequence: TGCGCCAGCAGCCAGTATAGCGGGGGGGCCAATGCCGGGGAGCTGTTTTTT.

The chain joins TRBV11-3 to TRBJ2-1; 9 bases fit TRBD2. The ends lost 4 bases at V and 7 bases at J; junction bases unmatched: 8. CDR3 size: 15 residues. Germline CDR1 reads SGHNT; CDR2 reads YENEEA. CDR3 nucleotide sequence: TGTGCCAGCAGCTCGTATAGCGGGAGTGAGAATGAGCAGTTCTTC. Encoded protein: CASSSYSGSENEQFF.

The chain joins TRBV10-3 to TRBJ1-4, with D uncertain. The CDR3 is made up of 14 amino acids. V was pared by 5 bases and J by 5 bases, with 12 bases between. Per germline, CDR1 ENHRY and CDR2 SYGVKD. The CDR3 sequence: CAISPRAENEKLFF. The CDR3, as DNA: TGTGCCATCAGTCCAAGGGCCGAGAATGAAAAACTGTTTTTT.

J is TRBJ1-1 and V is TRBV10-3; 8 nucleotides agree with TRBD1. With V trimmed by 7 bases and J by 5 bases, 12 bases remained unmatched. Germline V lookup: CDR1 ENHRY, CDR2 SYGVKD. This CDR3 has 15 residues. The CDR3 DNA sequence: TGTGCCATCATGGCGGCAGGGGGCTCGGGAACTGAAGCTTTCTTT. Translating gives CAIMAAGGSGTEAFF.

The V gene is TRBV10-3, the J gene TRBJ1-5; D may be TRBD1 (6 bases). The CDR3 runs 14 residues. The germline V gene encodes CDR1 ENHRY and CDR2 SYGVKD. V gave up 4 bases and J gave up 4 bases, with 11 bases separating them. CDR3 region: CAISADSQNQPQHF. The CDR3 DNA reads as TGTGCCATCAGTGCGGACAGCCAAAATCAGCCCCAGCATTTT.

The chain has TRBV6-5 and TRBJ1-1; D is uncertain. Trimming took off 6 bases at V and 0 bases at J, with 14 bases between the two ends. The CDR3 extends over 15 amino acids. Germline lookup yields CDR1 MNHEY and CDR2 SVGAGI. The CDR3 reads CASSHRQSVNTEAFF. CDR3 DNA sequence: TGTGCCAGCAGCCACCGACAATCGGTGAACACTGAAGCTTTCTTT.

The rearrangement joins TRBV4-3 to TRBJ1-4, with D possibly matching TRBD1 (5 bases). CDR1 and CDR2 from the germline V gene are LGHNA and YSLEER. Trimming removed 1 base at V and 5 bases at J, with 17 bases between. The CDR3 loop spans 17 amino acids. The CDR3 sequence: CASSQVSRVRGNEKLFF. The CDR3, as DNA: TGCGCCAGCAGCCAAGTGTCCAGGGTGAGAGGGAATGAAAAACTGTTTTTT.

The rearrangement uses TRBV6-5 and TRBJ2-7, with D possibly matching TRBD1 (6 bases). This CDR3 contains 11 residues. V lost 7 bases and J 7 bases, leaving 11 bases between the germline ends. Germline values: CDR1 MNHEY, CDR2 SVGAGI. The CDR3 DNA reads as TGTGCCAGCAAAGCCCAGGGGGAGCAGTACTTC. It specifies CASKAQGEQYF.

This chain uses TRBV7-2 with TRBJ1-5, with a tentative D call TRBD1 (6 bases). The V end lost 5 bases, the J end lost 4 bases, and 9 bases lay between the germline ends. This CDR3 is 13 amino acids long. CDR1 is SGHTA and CDR2 is FQGNSA in the germline V gene. The CDR3 loop is CASSIGQNQPQHF. The CDR3 region has the DNA TGTGCCAGCAGCATCGGACAGAATCAGCCCCAGCATTTT. Based on the CDR3 plus reference TRBV7-2 and TRBJ1-5, the full variable domain is GAGVSQSPSNKVTEKGKDVELRCDPISGHTALYWYRQSLGQGLEFLIYFQGNSAPDKSGLPSDRFSAERTGGSVSTLTIQRTQQEDSAVYLCASSIGQNQPQHFGDGTRLSIL.

The J gene is TRBJ1-6, the V gene TRBV6-2 or TRBV6-3, with D unresolved. Trimming took off 0 bases at V and 6 bases at J, with 6 bases between the two ends. The CDR3 loop spans 14 amino acids. Germline lookup yields CDR1 MNHEY and CDR2 SVGEGT. This CDR3 reads CASSYSGVNSPLHF. CDR3 DNA: TGTGCCAGCAGTTACTCGGGAGTTAATTCACCCCTCCACTTT.

This clone was detected a few times. The rearrangement uses TRBV6-5 and TRBJ1-5; no clear D gene. Germline V gene data show CDR1 as MNHEY and CDR2 as SVGAGI. The CDR3 is 15 amino acids. V lost 8 bases, J lost 0 bases, and 14 bases lay in between. CDR3 DNA: TGTGCCAGCCGGCCTTCGGCAGATAGCAATCAGCCCCAGCATTTT. As protein: CASRPSADSNQPQHF.